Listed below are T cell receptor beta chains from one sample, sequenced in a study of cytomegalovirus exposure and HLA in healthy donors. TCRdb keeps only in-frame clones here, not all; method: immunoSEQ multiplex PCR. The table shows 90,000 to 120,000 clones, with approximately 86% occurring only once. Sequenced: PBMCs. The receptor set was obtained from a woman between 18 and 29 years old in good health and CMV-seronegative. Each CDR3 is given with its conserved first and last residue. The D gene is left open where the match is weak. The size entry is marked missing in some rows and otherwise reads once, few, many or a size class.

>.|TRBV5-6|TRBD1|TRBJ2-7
CASSQTGRGEQYF
TGTGCCAGCAGCCAGACAGGGCGAGGCGAGCAGTACTTC
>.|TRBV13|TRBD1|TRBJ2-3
CASSSRDRGQADTQYF
TGTGCCAGCAGCTCGCGGGACAGGGGACAAGCAGATACGCAGTATTTT
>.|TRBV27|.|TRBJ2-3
CASSVRRVGPTDTQYF
TGTGCCAGCAGTGTACGAAGGGTGGGGCCGACAGATACGCAGTATTTT
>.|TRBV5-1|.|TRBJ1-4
CASSLPEASSEEKLFF
TGCGCCAGCAGCTTGCCGGAGGCCTCCTCCGAAGAAAAACTGTTTTTT
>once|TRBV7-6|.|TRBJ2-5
CASSPGWRRRTLQETQYF
TGTGCCAGCAGCCCCGGATGGAGGAGGCGAACCCTACAAGAGACCCAGTACTTC
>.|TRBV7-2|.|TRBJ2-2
CASSGVLGGELFF
TGTGCCAGCTCGGGGGTTTTAGGTGGGGAGCTGTTTTTT
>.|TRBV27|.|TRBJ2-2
CASSFKWQGKNTGELFF
TGTGCCAGCAGTTTTAAGTGGCAGGGGAAGAACACCGGGGAGCTGTTTTTT
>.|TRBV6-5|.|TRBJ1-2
CASSPPRGIGGYTF
TGTGCCAGCAGCCCTCCGAGAGGTATCGGTGGCTACACCTTC
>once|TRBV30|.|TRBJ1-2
CAWRSPKGGYGYTF
TGTGCCTGGAGAAGTCCTAAAGGGGGCTATGGCTACACCTTC
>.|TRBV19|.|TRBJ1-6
CASANGTPNSPLHF
TGTGCCAGTGCTAACGGGACACCGAATTCACCCCTCCACTTT
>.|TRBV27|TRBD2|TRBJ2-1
CATREGRGTKWGEQFF
TGTGCCACCAGGGAGGGGCGGGGGACCAAATGGGGTGAGCAGTTCTTC
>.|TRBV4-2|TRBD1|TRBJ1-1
CASSQVQGAGTEAFF
TGTGCCAGCAGCCAAGTCCAGGGGGCAGGCACTGAAGCTTTCTTT
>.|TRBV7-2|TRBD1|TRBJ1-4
CASSPGQGGEKLFF
TGTGCCAGCAGCCCAGGACAGGGAGGTGAAAAACTGTTTTTT
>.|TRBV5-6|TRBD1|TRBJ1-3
CASSPDRAWRNTIYF
TGTGCCAGCAGCCCGGACAGGGCATGGAGAAACACCATATATTTT
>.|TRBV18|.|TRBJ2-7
CASSRQASGWIEQYF
TGTGCCAGCTCACGACAAGCTTCAGGGTGGATCGAGCAGTACTTC
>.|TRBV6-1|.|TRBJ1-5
CASSEGRSNRQPQHF
TGTGCCAGCAGTGAAGGTCGTAGCAACAGGCAGCCCCAGCATTTT
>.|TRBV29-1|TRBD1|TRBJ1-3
CSVGYMTGNQAGNTIYF
TGCAGCGTTGGCTACATGACAGGGAATCAAGCTGGAAACACCATATATTTT
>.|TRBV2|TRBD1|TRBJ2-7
CASSANRGLGEQYF
TGTGCCAGCAGTGCAAACAGGGGGCTTGGTGAGCAGTACTTC
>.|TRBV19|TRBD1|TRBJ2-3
CASSSYAGQGADTQYF
TGTGCCAGTAGTTCCTACGCGGGACAGGGTGCAGATACGCAGTATTTT
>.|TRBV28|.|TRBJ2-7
CASSLLGAPLSYEQYF
TGTGCCAGCAGTTTATTAGGCGCCCCACTATCCTACGAGCAGTACTTC
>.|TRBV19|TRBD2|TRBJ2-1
CASSIGTSSYNEQFF
TGTGCCAGTAGTATTGGGACTAGCTCCTACAATGAGCAGTTCTTC
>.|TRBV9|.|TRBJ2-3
CASSEGSTDTQYF
TGTGCCAGCAGCGAGGGGTCCACAGATACGCAGTATTTT
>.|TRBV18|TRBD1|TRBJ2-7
CASSPGQLTYEQYF
TGTGCCAGCTCCCCGGGACAGCTCACCTACGAGCAGTACTTC
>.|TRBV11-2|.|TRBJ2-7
CASSHIRGQTYEQYF
TGTGCCAGCAGCCACATCCGGGGACAAACCTACGAGCAGTACTTC
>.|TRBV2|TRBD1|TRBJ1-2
CASQTGTGNGYTF
TGTGCCAGCCAAACCGGGACAGGGAATGGCTACACCTTC
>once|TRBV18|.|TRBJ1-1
CASSPEDEGVNTEAFF
TGTGCCAGCTCACCGGAGGATGAGGGAGTGAACACTGAAGCTTTCTTT
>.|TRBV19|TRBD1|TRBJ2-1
CASRGGTGVYNEQFF
TGTGCCAGTAGGGGGGGGACAGGGGTCTACAATGAGCAGTTCTTC
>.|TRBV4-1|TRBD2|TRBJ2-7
CASSLAGPPYEQYF
TGCGCCAGCAGCCTAGCGGGACCGCCCTACGAGCAGTACTTC
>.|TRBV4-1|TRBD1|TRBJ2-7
CASSQGQGIPYEQYF
TGCGCCAGCAGCCAGGGACAGGGGATCCCCTACGAGCAGTACTTC
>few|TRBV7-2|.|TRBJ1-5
CASSPARQGRQPQHF
TGTGCCAGCAGCCCTGCTAGGCAGGGCCGGCAGCCCCAGCATTTT
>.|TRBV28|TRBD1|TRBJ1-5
CASRRPFSGQGQNQPQHF
TGTGCCAGCAGACGACCTTTTTCCGGACAGGGACAGAATCAGCCCCAGCATTTT
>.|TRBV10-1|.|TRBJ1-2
CASSWARDYGYTF
TGCGCCAGCAGTTGGGCCAGGGACTATGGCTACACCTTC
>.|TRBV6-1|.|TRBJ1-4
CASSEGGGNEKLFF
TGTGCCAGCAGTGAAGGGGGGGGGAATGAAAAACTGTTTTTT
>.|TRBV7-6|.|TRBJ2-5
CASSKVGGGRQETQYF
TGTGCCAGCAGCAAAGTGGGAGGGGGGAGACAAGAGACCCAGTACTTC